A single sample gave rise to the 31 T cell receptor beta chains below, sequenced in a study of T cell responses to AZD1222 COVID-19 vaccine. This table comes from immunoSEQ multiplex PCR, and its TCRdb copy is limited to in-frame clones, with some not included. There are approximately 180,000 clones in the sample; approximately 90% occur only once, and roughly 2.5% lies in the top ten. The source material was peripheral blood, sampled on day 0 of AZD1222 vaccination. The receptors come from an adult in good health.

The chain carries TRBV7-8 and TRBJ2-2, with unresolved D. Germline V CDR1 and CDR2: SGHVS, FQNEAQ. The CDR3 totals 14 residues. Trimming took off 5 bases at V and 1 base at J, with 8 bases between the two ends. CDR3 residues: CASSNERNTGELFF. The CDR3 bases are TGTGCCAGCAGCAATGAAAGGAACACCGGGGAGCTGTTTTTT.

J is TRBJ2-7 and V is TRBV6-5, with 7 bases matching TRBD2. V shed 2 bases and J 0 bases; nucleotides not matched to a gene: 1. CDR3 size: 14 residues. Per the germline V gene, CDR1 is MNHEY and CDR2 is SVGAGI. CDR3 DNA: TGTGCCAGCAGTTACGGGAGGGGCTCCTACGAGCAGTACTTC. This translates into CASSYGRGSYEQYF.

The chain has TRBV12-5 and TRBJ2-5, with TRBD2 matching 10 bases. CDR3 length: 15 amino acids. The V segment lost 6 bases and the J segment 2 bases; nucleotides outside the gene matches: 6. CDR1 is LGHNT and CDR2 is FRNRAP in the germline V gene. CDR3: CASGLTSGRQETQYF. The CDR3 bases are TGTGCTAGTGGACTGACTAGCGGGCGACAAGAGACCCAGTACTTC. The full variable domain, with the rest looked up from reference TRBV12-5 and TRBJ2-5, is DARVTQTPRHKVTEMGQEVTMRCQPILGHNTVFWYRQTMMQGLELLAYFRNRAPLDDSGMPKDRFSAEMPDATLATLKIQPSEPRDSAVYFCASGLTSGRQETQYFGPGTRLLVL.

As DNA, the CDR3 is TGTGCCAGCAGCCTCGGTACGCCAGGAGAGACCCAGTACTTC. This gives the protein CASSLGTPGETQYF. The chain joins TRBV11-2 to TRBJ2-5; D ambiguous. V dropped 5 bases and J dropped 4 bases, with 14 bases sitting between them. The CDR3 is 14 amino acids. Germline loops: CDR1 SGHAT, CDR2 FQNNGV.

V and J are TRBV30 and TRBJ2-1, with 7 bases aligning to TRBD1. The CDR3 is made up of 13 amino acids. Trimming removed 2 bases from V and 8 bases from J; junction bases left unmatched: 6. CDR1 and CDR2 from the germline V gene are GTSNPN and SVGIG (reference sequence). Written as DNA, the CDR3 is TGTGCCTGGAGTCCGACAGGGAGCCATGAGCAGTTCTTC. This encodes CAWSPTGSHEQFF. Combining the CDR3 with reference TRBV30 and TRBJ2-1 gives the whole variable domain SQTIHQWPATLVQPVGSPLSLECTVEGTSNPNLYWYRQAAGRGLQLLFYSVGIGQISSEVPQNLSASRPQDRQFILSSKKLLLSDSGFYLCAWSPTGSHEQFFGPGTRLTVL.

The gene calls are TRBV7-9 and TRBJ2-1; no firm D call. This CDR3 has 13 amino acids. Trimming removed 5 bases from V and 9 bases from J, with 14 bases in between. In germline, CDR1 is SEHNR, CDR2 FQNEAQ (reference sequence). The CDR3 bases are TGTGCCAGCAGCCCCTGGTTAGGCACTGAGCAGTTCTTC. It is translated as CASSPWLGTEQFF.

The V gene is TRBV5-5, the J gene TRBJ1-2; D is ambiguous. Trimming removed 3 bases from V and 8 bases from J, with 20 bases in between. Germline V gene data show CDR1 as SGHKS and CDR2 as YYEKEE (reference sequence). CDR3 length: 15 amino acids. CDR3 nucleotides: TGTGCCAGCAGCTCCGTCGAGCGGGCTTTGGGAGGCTACACCTTC. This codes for CASSSVERALGGYTF.

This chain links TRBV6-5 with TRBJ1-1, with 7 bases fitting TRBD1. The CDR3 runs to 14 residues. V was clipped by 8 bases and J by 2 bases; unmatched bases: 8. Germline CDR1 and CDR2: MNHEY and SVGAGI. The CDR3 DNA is TGTGCCAGCTCTCGGGACAGTATAAACACTGAAGCTTTCTTT. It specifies CASSRDSINTEAFF.

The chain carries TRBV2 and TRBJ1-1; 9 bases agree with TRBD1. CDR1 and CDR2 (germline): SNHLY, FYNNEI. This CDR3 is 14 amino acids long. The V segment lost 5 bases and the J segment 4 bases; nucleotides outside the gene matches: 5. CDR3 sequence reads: CASSPGQGLTEAFF. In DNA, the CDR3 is TGTGCCAGCAGTCCGGGACAGGGCCTCACTGAAGCTTTCTTT.

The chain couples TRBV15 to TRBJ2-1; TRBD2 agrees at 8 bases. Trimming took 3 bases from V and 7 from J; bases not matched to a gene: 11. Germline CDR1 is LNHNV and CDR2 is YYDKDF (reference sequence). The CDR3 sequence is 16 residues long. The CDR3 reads CATSRDLAGLGNEQFF. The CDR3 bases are TGTGCCACCAGCAGGGATTTAGCGGGACTCGGTAATGAGCAGTTCTTC.

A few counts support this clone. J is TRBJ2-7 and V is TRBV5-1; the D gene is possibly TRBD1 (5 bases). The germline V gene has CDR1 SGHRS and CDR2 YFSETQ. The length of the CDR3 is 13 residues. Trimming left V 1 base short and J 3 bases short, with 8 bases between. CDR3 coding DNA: TGCGCCAGCAGCTTGACAGGTAACTACGAGCAGTACTTC. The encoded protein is CASSLTGNYEQYF.

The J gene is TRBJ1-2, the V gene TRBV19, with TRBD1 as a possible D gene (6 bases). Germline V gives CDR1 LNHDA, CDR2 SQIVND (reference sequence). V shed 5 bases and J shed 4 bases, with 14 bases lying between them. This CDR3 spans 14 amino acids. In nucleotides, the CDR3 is TGTGCCAGTAGTCCCCAAGGGGGGGGCTATGGCTACACCTTC. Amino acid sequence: CASSPQGGGYGYTF.

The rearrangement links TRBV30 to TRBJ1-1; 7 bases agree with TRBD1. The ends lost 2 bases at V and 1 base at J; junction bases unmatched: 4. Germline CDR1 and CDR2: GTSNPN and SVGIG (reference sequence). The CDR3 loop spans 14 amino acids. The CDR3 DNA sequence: TGTGCCTGGAGTCTAGGGGGCGGGAACACTGAAGCTTTCTTT. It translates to CAWSLGGGNTEAFF.

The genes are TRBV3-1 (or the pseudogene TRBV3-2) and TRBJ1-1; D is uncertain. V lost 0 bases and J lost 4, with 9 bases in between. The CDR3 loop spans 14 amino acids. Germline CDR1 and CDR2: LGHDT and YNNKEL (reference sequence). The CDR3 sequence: CASSQDGSVTEAFF. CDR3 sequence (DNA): TGTGCCAGCAGCCAAGATGGGTCCGTCACTGAAGCTTTCTTT.

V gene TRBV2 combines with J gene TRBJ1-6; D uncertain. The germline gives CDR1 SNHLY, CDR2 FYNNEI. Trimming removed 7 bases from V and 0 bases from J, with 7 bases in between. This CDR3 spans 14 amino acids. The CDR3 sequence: CASNLVSYNSPLHF. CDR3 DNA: TGTGCCAGCAACCTGGTCTCCTATAATTCACCCCTCCACTTT.

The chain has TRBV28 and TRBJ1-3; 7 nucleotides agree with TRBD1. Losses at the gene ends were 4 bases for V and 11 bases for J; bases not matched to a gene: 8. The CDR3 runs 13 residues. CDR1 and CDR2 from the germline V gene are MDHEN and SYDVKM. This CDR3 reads CASSSSATGAIYF. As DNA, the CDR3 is TGTGCCAGCAGTTCCTCCGCTACAGGGGCCATATATTTT.

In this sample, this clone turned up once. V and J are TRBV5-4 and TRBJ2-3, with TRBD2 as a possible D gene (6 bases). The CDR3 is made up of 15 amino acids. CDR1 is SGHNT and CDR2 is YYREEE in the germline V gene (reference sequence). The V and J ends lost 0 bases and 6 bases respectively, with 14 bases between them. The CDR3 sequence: CASSLGLSAGDTQYF. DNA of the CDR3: TGTGCCAGCAGCTTGGGGCTATCAGCGGGTGATACGCAGTATTTT.

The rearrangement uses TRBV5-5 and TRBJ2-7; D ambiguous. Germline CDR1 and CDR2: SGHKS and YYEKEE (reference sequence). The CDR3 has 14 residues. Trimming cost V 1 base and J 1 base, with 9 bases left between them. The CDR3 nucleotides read TGTGCCAGCAGCTTGAACGGCATTTCCTACGAGCAGTACTTC. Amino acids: CASSLNGISYEQYF.

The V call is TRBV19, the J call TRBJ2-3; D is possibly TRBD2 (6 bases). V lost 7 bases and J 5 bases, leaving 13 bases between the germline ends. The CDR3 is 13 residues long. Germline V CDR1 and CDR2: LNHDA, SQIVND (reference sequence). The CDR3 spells CASKALAEDTQYF. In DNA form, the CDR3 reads TGTGCCAGTAAAGCCTTAGCGGAAGATACGCAGTATTTT.

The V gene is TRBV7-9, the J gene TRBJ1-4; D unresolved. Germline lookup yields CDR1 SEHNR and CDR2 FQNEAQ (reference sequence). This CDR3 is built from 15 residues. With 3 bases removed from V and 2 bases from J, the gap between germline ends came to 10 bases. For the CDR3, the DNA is TGTGCCAGCAGCTTCCCCTTAGCGACTAATGAAAAACTGTTTTTT. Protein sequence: CASSFPLATNEKLFF. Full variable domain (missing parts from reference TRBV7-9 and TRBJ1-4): DTGVSQNPRHKITKRGQNVTFRCDPISEHNRLYWYRQTLGQGPEFLTYFQNEAQLEKSRLLSDRFSAERPKGSFSTLEIQRTEQGDSAMYLCASSFPLATNEKLFFGSGTQLSVL.

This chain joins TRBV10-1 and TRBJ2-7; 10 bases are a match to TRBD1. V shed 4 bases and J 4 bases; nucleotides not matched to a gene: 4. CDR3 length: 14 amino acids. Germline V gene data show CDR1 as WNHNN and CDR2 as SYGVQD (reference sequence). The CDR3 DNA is TGCGCCAGCAGTGGGGGGACAGGGGTGTACGAGCAGTACTTC. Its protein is CASSGGTGVYEQYF.

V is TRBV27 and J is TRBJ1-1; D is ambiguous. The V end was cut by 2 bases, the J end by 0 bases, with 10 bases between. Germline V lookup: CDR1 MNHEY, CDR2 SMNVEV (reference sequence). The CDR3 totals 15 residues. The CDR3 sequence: CASSLLGEMNTEAFF. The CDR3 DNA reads TGTGCCAGCAGTTTACTTGGGGAAATGAACACTGAAGCTTTCTTT.

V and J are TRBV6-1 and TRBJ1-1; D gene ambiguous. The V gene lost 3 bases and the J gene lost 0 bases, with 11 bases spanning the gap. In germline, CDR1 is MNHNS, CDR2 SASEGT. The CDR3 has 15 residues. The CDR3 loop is CASSEPGNMNTEAFF. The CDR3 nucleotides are TGTGCCAGCAGTGAGCCGGGAAATATGAACACTGAAGCTTTCTTT.

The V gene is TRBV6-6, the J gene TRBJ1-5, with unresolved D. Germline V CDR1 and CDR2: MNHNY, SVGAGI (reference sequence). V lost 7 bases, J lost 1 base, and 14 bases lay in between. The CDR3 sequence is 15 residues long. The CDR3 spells CASTSSTGSNQPQHF. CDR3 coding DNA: TGTGCCAGCACCTCCTCGACCGGGAGCAATCAGCCCCAGCATTTT.

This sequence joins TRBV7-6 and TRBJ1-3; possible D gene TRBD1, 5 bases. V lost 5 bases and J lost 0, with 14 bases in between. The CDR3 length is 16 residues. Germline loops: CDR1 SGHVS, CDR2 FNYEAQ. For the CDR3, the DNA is TGTGCCAGCAGCCCTTCAGGACAAATCTCTGGAAACACCATATATTTT. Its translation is CASSPSGQISGNTIYF. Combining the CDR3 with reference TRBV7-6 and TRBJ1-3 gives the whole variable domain GAGVSQSPRYKVTKRGQDVALRCDPISGHVSLYWYRQALGQGPEFLTYFNYEAQQDKSGLPNDRFSAERPEGSISTLTIQRTEQRDSAMYRCASSPSGQISGNTIYFGEGSWLTVV.

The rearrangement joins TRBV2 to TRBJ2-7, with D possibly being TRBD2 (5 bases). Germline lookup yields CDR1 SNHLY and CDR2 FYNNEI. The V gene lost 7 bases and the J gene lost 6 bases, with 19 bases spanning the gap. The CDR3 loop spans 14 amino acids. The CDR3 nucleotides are TGTGCCAGCAATCCCGACACGGGGAGTGGCGAGCAGTACTTC. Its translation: CASNPDTGSGEQYF.

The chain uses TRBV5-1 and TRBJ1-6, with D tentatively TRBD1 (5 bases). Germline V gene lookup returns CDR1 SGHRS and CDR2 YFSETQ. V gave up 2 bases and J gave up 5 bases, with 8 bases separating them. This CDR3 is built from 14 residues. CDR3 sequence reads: CASSLRGNNSPLHF. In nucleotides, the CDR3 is TGCGCCAGCAGCTTACGGGGGAATAATTCACCCCTCCACTTT.

The CDR3 is CASSFSGPYGYTF. Here the CDR3 DNA reads TGTGCCAGCAGTTTCTCAGGGCCCTATGGCTACACCTTC. The V and J genes are TRBV27 and TRBJ1-2, with D possibly matching TRBD1 (5 bases). Trimming took off 3 bases at V and 4 bases at J, with 9 bases between the two ends. The V gene's germline CDR1 is MNHEY and CDR2 SMNVEV (reference sequence). This CDR3 spans 13 amino acids.

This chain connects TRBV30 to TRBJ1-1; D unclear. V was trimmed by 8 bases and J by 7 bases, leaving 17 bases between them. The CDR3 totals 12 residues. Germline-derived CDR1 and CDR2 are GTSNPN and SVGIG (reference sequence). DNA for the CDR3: TGTGCCGGCAATGGTCCAGGCTATGAAGCTTTCTTT. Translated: CAGNGPGYEAFF.

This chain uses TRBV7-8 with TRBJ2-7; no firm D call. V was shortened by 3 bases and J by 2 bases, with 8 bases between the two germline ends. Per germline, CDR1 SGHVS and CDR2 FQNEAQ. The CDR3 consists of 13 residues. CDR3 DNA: TGTGCCAGCAGCTTCAACTCACCCTACGAGCAGTACTTC. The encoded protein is CASSFNSPYEQYF.

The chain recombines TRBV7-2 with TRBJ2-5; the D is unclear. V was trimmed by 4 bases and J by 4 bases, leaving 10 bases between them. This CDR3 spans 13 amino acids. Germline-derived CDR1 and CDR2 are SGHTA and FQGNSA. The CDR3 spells CASSSEGPETQYF. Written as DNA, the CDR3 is TGTGCCAGCAGCTCCGAAGGCCCAGAGACCCAGTACTTC.